A single sample is the source of the 27 T cell receptor beta chains below, sequenced in a study of blood T cell repertoires in COVID-19. Generated by immunoSEQ multiplex PCR, the TCRdb table keeps only in-frame clones and is missing some. The sample contains 310,000 or so clones, more than 75% of which appear only once. Sequenced sample: peripheral blood. The source is a woman in her fifties or sixties with active or convalescent COVID-19.

The chain links TRBV30 to TRBJ1-3; D not resolved. The CDR3 sequence is 16 residues long. In germline, CDR1 is GTSNPN, CDR2 SVGIG (reference sequence). Trimming pared 0 bases from V and 2 bases from J, leaving 14 bases between. CDR3 nucleotide sequence: TGTGCCTGGAGTGTTGGCCGGAGGGTGGCTGGAAACACCATATATTTT. Its protein product is CAWSVGRRVAGNTIYF.

V usage is TRBV9 and J usage is TRBJ2-7; tentative D call: TRBD1 (6 bases). This CDR3 is built from 14 residues. V dropped 0 bases and J dropped 7 bases, with 14 bases sitting between them. Germline loops: CDR1 SGDLS, CDR2 YYNGEE. The CDR3, as DNA: TGTGCCAGCAGCGTAGGGGAGACAGGACGGGAGCAGTACTTC. Its protein product is CASSVGETGREQYF. The whole variable domain, remainder taken from reference TRBV9 and TRBJ2-7, is DSGVTQTPKHLITATGQRVTLRCSPRSGDLSVYWYQQSLDQGLQFLIQYYNGEERAKGNILERFSAQQFPDLHSELNLSSLELGDSALYFCASSVGETGREQYFGPGTRLTVT.

The chain joins TRBV7-9 to TRBJ1-2; a possible D gene is TRBD1 (5 bases). CDR1 and CDR2 from the germline V gene are SEHNR and FQNEAQ (reference sequence). V gave up 3 bases and J gave up 7 bases, with 21 bases separating them. CDR3 size: 16 residues. CDR3 DNA: TGTGCCAGCAGCTTGGCTCCCCGGGCAGGGATGGGTGGCTACACCTTC. This gives the protein CASSLAPRAGMGGYTF.

The chain joins TRBV4-3 to TRBJ1-5, with 10 bases identical to TRBD1. Per germline, CDR1 LGHNA and CDR2 YSLEER. With 0 bases clipped from V and 2 bases from J, the junction kept 4 bases outside the gene matches. This CDR3 is built from 17 residues. The CDR3 sequence is CASSQDVGTGGNQPQHF. DNA for the CDR3: TGCGCCAGCAGCCAAGATGTAGGGACAGGGGGCAATCAGCCCCAGCATTTT.

The J gene is TRBJ1-2, the V gene TRBV21-1; TRBD1 was called by the table and not checked on the DNA. TRBV21-1 has pseudogene status. The CDR3 sequence is 15 residues long. CDR3 in amino acids: CASSRRTGHNYGYTF. For the CDR3, the DNA is TGTGCCAGCAGCAGGAGGACAGGGCACAACTATGGCTACACCTTC.

The chain is built from TRBV4-1 and TRBJ1-1; D ambiguous. This CDR3 comprises 15 residues. Trimming stripped 2 bases from V and 7 bases from J, with 17 bases between. CDR1 is MGHRA, CDR2 YSYEKL, per germline. The CDR3 protein is CASSQLEGVPFEAFF. The CDR3 DNA is TGCGCCAGCAGCCAATTAGAGGGAGTGCCGTTTGAAGCTTTCTTT.

V usage is TRBV28 and J usage is TRBJ2-3; 7 nucleotides line up with TRBD2. Germline-derived CDR1 and CDR2 are MDHEN and SYDVKM. Germline trimming cut 2 bases from V and 0 bases from J; bases unmatched to any gene: 2. This CDR3 spans 15 amino acids. The CDR3 region is CASSLLAESTDTQYF. The CDR3 nucleotides are TGTGCCAGCAGTTTACTAGCGGAAAGCACAGATACGCAGTATTTT.

Here the CDR3 reads CASSQDHASLSSVRDTQYF. CDR3 DNA sequence: TGTGCCAGCAGCCAAGATCATGCTAGCTTGTCATCGGTGCGAGATACGCAGTATTTT. The V call is TRBV14, the J call TRBJ2-3; D is perhaps TRBD2 (5 bases). Trimming left V 0 bases short and J 5 bases short, with 24 bases between. The length of the CDR3 is 19 residues. CDR1 and CDR2 from the germline V gene are SGHDN and FVKESK.

The rearrangement joins TRBV6-5 to TRBJ1-1; TRBD1 matches at 10 bases. Germline lookup yields CDR1 MNHEY and CDR2 SVGAGI. V shed 5 bases, J shed 5 bases, and the junction held 8 bases outside the gene matches. The CDR3 totals 15 residues. CDR3 DNA: TGTGCCAGCAGTACGGGACAGGGGTTTCGTACTGAAGCTTTCTTT. Its protein is CASSTGQGFRTEAFF.

This clone was observed once. V usage is TRBV3-1 (or the pseudogene TRBV3-2) and J usage is TRBJ1-6; D is perhaps TRBD1 (6 bases). The germline gives CDR1 LGHDT, CDR2 YNNKEL (reference sequence). V was shortened by 1 base and J by 9 bases, with 10 bases between the two germline ends. This CDR3 region has 14 residues. CDR3 residues: CASSQAPGVSPLHF. The CDR3 bases are TGTGCCAGCAGCCAAGCTCCAGGGGTTTCACCCCTCCACTTT.

The chain uses TRBV5-5 and TRBJ2-2, with 7 nucleotides matching TRBD1. V dropped 4 bases and J dropped 6; count of bases not matched to a gene: 9. In germline, CDR1 is SGHKS, CDR2 YYEKEE (reference sequence). The CDR3 runs 15 residues. The CDR3 DNA is TGTGCCAGCAGCGCCCCTTGGCAGGGGGCCGGGGAGCTGTTTTTT. Protein product: CASSAPWQGAGELFF.

The rearrangement joins TRBV27 to TRBJ2-1; D is undetermined. Per the germline V gene, CDR1 is MNHEY and CDR2 is SMNVEV (reference sequence). The V end was cut by 5 bases, the J end by 9 bases, with 17 bases between. The CDR3 has 14 residues. As DNA, the CDR3 is TGTGCCAGCAGTGTCCTAGGTGCCAAGCCTGAGCAGTTCTTC. Protein sequence: CASSVLGAKPEQFF.

This rearrangement joins TRBV10-3 to TRBJ2-2; a possible D gene is TRBD2 (6 bases). This CDR3 contains 16 residues. The ends were cut back, 4 bases at V and 2 bases at J, with 14 bases in the middle. Germline V CDR1 and CDR2: ENHRY, SYGVKD. CDR3 in amino acids: CAISGAGGSNTGELFF. In DNA, the CDR3 is TGTGCCATCAGTGGCGCCGGGGGAAGTAACACCGGGGAGCTGTTTTTT.

This chain links TRBV6-2 or TRBV6-3 with TRBJ1-6; D not resolved. Germline V gene sequence: CDR1 MNHEY, CDR2 SVGEGT. V lost 1 base to trimming and J lost 10 bases, with 20 bases between them. This CDR3 is built from 17 residues. The CDR3 DNA follows: TGTGCCAGCAGTTACTATTCAAGGTTTGGCGGGGAATCACCCCTCCACTTT. Encoded protein: CASSYYSRFGGESPLHF.

On this clone: Other DNA sequences of this sample code for an identical CDR3. This chain joins TRBV2 and TRBJ2-5; possibly TRBD1 for D (5 bases). CDR1 is SNHLY, CDR2 FYNNEI, per germline. The CDR3 length is 13 residues. V was shortened by 2 bases and J by 2 bases, with 6 bases between the two germline ends. The CDR3 is CASSENRQETQYF. Here the CDR3 DNA reads TGTGCCAGCAGTGAAAACAGGCAAGAGACCCAGTACTTC.

J is TRBJ2-1 and V is TRBV6-4; the D gene is possibly TRBD2 (5 bases). The length of the CDR3 is 16 residues. Deletions cut 0 bases from V and 0 bases from J, with 9 bases between. Germline V gene lookup returns CDR1 MRHNA and CDR2 SNTAGT. The DNA of the CDR3 is TGTGCCAGCAGTGACTCGAGGGTCAGCTCCTACAATGAGCAGTTCTTC. This gives the protein CASSDSRVSSYNEQFF.

This chain links TRBV28 with TRBJ1-5; 8 positions agree with TRBD1. CDR1 is MDHEN and CDR2 is SYDVKM in the germline V gene. V lost 6 bases, J lost 3 bases, and 7 bases stayed unmatched. The CDR3 spans 15 residues. The CDR3 reads CASSDLTGDNQPQHF. DNA for the CDR3: TGTGCCAGCAGCGACTTGACAGGGGACAATCAGCCCCAGCATTTT.

This clone is a singleton in its sample. V gene TRBV14 combines with J gene TRBJ2-7; D is unclear. The germline gives CDR1 SGHDN, CDR2 FVKESK. There are 11 residues in the CDR3. V shed 6 bases and J shed 3 bases, with 6 bases lying between them. The CDR3 bases are TGTGCCAGCAGTCACTACTACGAGCAGTACTTC. Translating it yields CASSHYYEQYF.

This clone was picked up one time. V gene TRBV28 combines with J gene TRBJ2-1, with D uncertain. Trimming cost V 5 bases and J 0 bases, with 14 bases left between them. Germline V gene sequence: CDR1 MDHEN, CDR2 SYDVKM. There are 16 residues in the CDR3. The CDR3 is CASSPRRASSYNEQFF. CDR3 nucleotides: TGTGCCAGCAGTCCCCGGAGAGCTAGCTCCTACAATGAGCAGTTCTTC.

CDR3 sequence reads: CASSYNNLNTEAFF. CDR3 nucleotide sequence: TGTGCCAGCAGTTACAACAACCTGAACACTGAAGCTTTCTTT. The V gene is TRBV6-2 or TRBV6-3, the J gene TRBJ1-1, with D hard to call. Germline V gives CDR1 MNHEY, CDR2 SVGEGT. This CDR3 spans 14 amino acids. Trimming shortened V by 2 bases and J by 0 bases, and 7 bases separated the two germline ends.

This clone was detected once. The J gene is TRBJ1-4, the V gene TRBV23-1; 8 bases match TRBD1. TRBV23-1 is annotated as an ORF whose role is uncertain. The CDR3 runs 16 residues. The trim removed 6 bases at V and 7 bases at J, leaving 13 bases unmatched. The chain's CDR3 is CASSRDRGRPIEKLFF. The CDR3 DNA is TGCGCCAGCAGCCGCGACAGGGGACGCCCGATTGAAAAACTGTTTTTT.

This clone came up a few times. The chain links TRBV7-9 to TRBJ2-2; maybe TRBD2 (5 bases). Germline loops: CDR1 SEHNR, CDR2 FQNEAQ (reference sequence). V lost 4 bases and J lost 5, with 11 bases in between. The CDR3 runs to 14 residues. The CDR3 is CASSWTRDTGELFF. DNA of the CDR3: TGTGCCAGCAGCTGGACGAGGGATACCGGGGAGCTGTTTTTT.

This clone showed up many times. CDR3 residues: CASSQIGVSSYNEQFF. In nucleotides, the CDR3 is TGTGCCAGCAGCCAAATCGGTGTGAGCTCCTACAATGAGCAGTTCTTC. The V gene is TRBV14, the J gene TRBJ2-1; D is uncertain. Germline CDR1 SGHDN, CDR2 FVKESK. The CDR3 spans 16 residues. Trimming took off 2 bases at V and 0 bases at J, with 11 bases between the two ends.

The chain couples TRBV7-9 to TRBJ2-7; 8 nucleotides align to TRBD1. Germline assignment: CDR1 SEHNR and CDR2 FQNEAQ (reference sequence). Trimming removed 1 base from V and 3 bases from J; junction bases left unmatched: 8. The CDR3 covers 16 residues. CDR3 sequence reads: CASSLERTGFFYEQYF. The CDR3 bases are TGTGCCAGCAGCTTAGAAAGGACAGGGTTTTTCTACGAGCAGTACTTC.

The J gene is TRBJ1-1, the V gene TRBV27; D not certain. This CDR3 has 14 amino acids. Germline CDR1 reads MNHEY; CDR2 reads SMNVEV (reference sequence). V lost 2 bases and J 1 base, leaving 8 bases between the germline ends. The CDR3 nucleotides read TGTGCCAGCAGTTTAGGTTCGAGGAACACTGAAGCTTTCTTT. It is translated as CASSLGSRNTEAFF.

The rearrangement uses TRBV18 and TRBJ2-7, with a tentative D call TRBD1 (6 bases). Germline V lookup: CDR1 KGHSH, CDR2 LQKENI. This CDR3 region has 14 residues. Trimming removed 4 bases from V and 0 bases from J, with 10 bases in between. Written as DNA, the CDR3 is TGTGCCAGCTCACGGAACAGGGACTCCTACGAGCAGTACTTC. Protein sequence: CASSRNRDSYEQYF.

There are a few counts of this clone. The rearrangement uses TRBV6-5 and TRBJ2-3; 12 bases match TRBD1. V shed 1 base and J 4 bases; nucleotides not matched to a gene: 3. Germline lookup yields CDR1 MNHEY and CDR2 SVGAGI. This CDR3 is built from 16 residues. The CDR3 loop reads CASSYFGTGGADTQYF. For the CDR3, the DNA is TGTGCCAGCAGTTACTTCGGGACAGGGGGCGCAGATACGCAGTATTTT.